Detailed here is one T cell receptor beta chain. Other DNA variants within this sample encode the same CDR3. This entry comes from a study of blood T cell repertoires in COVID-19. Overall study context: Acute and convalescent COVID-19 specimens originated in the United States, Italy and Spain. Sample material is recorded as cDNA or gDNA derived from T cells, B-cell-depleted T cells, or PBMCs.

Original processing notes: The authors estimated nucleated cell counts from reference gene primer amplification. Assay used: immunoSEQ multiplex PCR; TCRdb lists only in-frame clones, some missing. V and J calls and clone size follow that table, whereas D and trimming were derived from the DNA. The sample records approximately 270,000 clones, 85% to 90% being singletons. The germline V gene encodes CDR1 SGHRS and CDR2 YFSETQ. The CDR3 runs to 14 residues. V was trimmed by 0 bases and J by 4 bases, leaving 8 bases between them. The sequenced material came from peripheral blood. This TCR was recovered from a man younger than 45 with acute or convalescent COVID-19. This chain joins TRBV5-1 and TRBJ1-5, with D maybe TRBD1 (5 bases). For the CDR3, the DNA is TGCGCCAGCAGCTTGGTGGGGGGTAATCAGCCCCAGCATTTT. It encodes CASSLVGGNQPQHF. Based on the CDR3 plus reference TRBV5-1 and TRBJ1-5, the full variable domain is KAGVTQTPRYLIKTRGQQVTLSCSPISGHRSVSWYQQTPGQGLQFLFEYFSETQRNKGNFPGRFSGRQFSNSRSEMNVSTLELGDSALYLCASSLVGGNQPQHFGDGTRLSIL.